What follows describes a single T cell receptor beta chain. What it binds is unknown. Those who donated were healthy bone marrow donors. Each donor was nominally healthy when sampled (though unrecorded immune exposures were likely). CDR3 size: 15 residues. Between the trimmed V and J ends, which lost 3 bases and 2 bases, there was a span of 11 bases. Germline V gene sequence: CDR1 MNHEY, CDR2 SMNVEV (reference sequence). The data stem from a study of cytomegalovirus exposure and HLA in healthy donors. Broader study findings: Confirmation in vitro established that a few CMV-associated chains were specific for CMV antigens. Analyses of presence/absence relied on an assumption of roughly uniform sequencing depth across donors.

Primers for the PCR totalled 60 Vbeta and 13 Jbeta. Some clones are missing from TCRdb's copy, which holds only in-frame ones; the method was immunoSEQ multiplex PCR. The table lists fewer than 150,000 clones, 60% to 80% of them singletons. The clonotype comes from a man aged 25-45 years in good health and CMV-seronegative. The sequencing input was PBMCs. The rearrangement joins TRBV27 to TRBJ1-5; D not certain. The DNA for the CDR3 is TGTGCCAGCAGTTTGTACTCGGGAGGCAATCAGCCCCAGCATTTT. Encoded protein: CASSLYSGGNQPQHF.